These 16 T cell receptor beta chains share one sample of origin, sequenced in a study of healthy donors' naive CD4 and CD8 T cells. TCR libraries were built from about 0.55 ug of total RNA by linear amplification. TCRdb analysed the reads with MiXCR anew, one entry per CDR3 protein. The sample lists approximately 200,000 distinct CDR3 sequences, about 70% seen once, with roughly 2.3% in the top ten. The specimen was naive CD4+ and CD8+ T cells sorted from blood, pooled from several donors. These receptors came from a pool of human donors in good health; the sample pools cells from several healthy donors.

Comment on this clonotype: The junction departs from germline at one end; a sequencing error may be responsible. The rearrangement joins TRBV6-2 or TRBV6-3 to TRBJ2-1; no clear D. Germline V gives CDR1 MNHEY, CDR2 SVGEGT. This CDR3 comprises 16 residues. In nucleotides, the CDR3 is TGTGCCAGCCGTTACCGGGCGCCGCCCGCCTACAATGAGCAGTTCTTC. The encoded protein is CASRYRAPPAYNEQFF.

The rearrangement joins TRBV29-1 to TRBJ1-1; D possibly corresponds to TRBD1 (6 bases). V dropped 5 bases and J dropped 0 bases, with 10 bases sitting between them. Per the germline V gene, CDR1 is SQVTM and CDR2 is ANQGSEA. The CDR3 loop spans 13 amino acids. The CDR3 DNA is TGCAGCGTTCTAGGACAGATGAACACTGAAGCTTTCTTT. This gives the protein CSVLGQMNTEAFF.

The chain couples TRBV13 to TRBJ2-7; 10 positions agree with TRBD2. Germline lookup yields CDR1 PRHDT and CDR2 FYEKMQ (reference sequence). The CDR3 has 15 residues. V was pared by 5 bases and J by 3 bases, with 7 bases of the junction left unmatched. CDR3 sequence: CASSAPLAGVYEQYF. The DNA of the CDR3 is TGTGCCAGCAGCGCCCCCCTAGCGGGAGTCTACGAGCAGTACTTC.

This chain uses TRBV6-5 with TRBJ2-1; 10 nucleotides line up with TRBD1. Germline V gene data show CDR1 as MNHEY and CDR2 as SVGAGI. The ends lost 5 bases at V and 7 bases at J; junction bases unmatched: 5. The CDR3 sequence is 14 residues long. CDR3 sequence (DNA): TGTGCCAGCAGTAGGGGACAGGGGTGGAATGAGCAGTTCTTC. It translates to CASSRGQGWNEQFF.

This chain joins TRBV4-3 and TRBJ1-4, with D hard to call. The ends were cut back, 0 bases at V and 7 bases at J, with 18 bases in the middle. The CDR3 covers 17 residues. Germline loops: CDR1 LGHNA, CDR2 YSLEER. The CDR3 here is CASSQDGLGYVGEKLFF. In DNA, the CDR3 is TGCGCCAGCAGCCAAGATGGCCTAGGTTATGTGGGTGAAAAACTGTTTTTT.

This clonotype was seen a handful of times. The rearrangement joins TRBV19 to TRBJ1-5; D is unclear. The germline V and J ends were trimmed by 3 bases and 3 bases, with 15 bases remaining between them. Germline assignment: CDR1 LNHDA and CDR2 SQIVND (reference sequence). The CDR3 extends over 16 amino acids. In nucleotides, the CDR3 is TGTGCCAGTAGTATTGAGTCAGGCCCCAACAATCAGCCCCAGCATTTT. It yields the protein CASSIESGPNNQPQHF.

This rearrangement joins TRBV27 to TRBJ2-3; the D gene is possibly TRBD1 (5 bases). CDR1 is MNHEY, CDR2 SMNVEV, per germline (reference sequence). The CDR3 is 16 amino acids. Trimming cost V 8 bases and J 2 bases, with 20 bases left between them. The CDR3 is CASGPMDTISTDTQYF. Here the CDR3 DNA reads TGTGCCAGCGGCCCGATGGACACCATTTCCACAGATACGCAGTATTTT.

The gene calls are TRBV19 and TRBJ1-5, with TRBD1 as a possible D gene (6 bases). The CDR3 is made up of 15 amino acids. V shed 5 bases and J shed 7 bases, with 18 bases lying between them. CDR1 is LNHDA and CDR2 is SQIVND in the germline V gene (reference sequence). Here the CDR3 DNA reads TGTGCCAGTAGTTCCCCAGGGGAGCGGGGCCAGCCCCAGCATTTT. It codes for CASSSPGERGQPQHF.

This chain connects TRBV29-1 to TRBJ2-1, with 11 positions matching TRBD1. Germline loops: CDR1 SQVTM, CDR2 ANQGSEA. V was pared by 5 bases and J by 8 bases, with 8 bases of the junction left unmatched. CDR3 length: 14 amino acids. CDR3 sequence (DNA): TGCAGCGTTAGTAGGACAGGGGGCGCGCATGAGCAGTTCTTC. It specifies CSVSRTGGAHEQFF.

This clonotype appeared a single time. The V and J genes are TRBV6-6 and TRBJ1-2; no clear D. V was cut by 6 bases and J by 2 bases, with 10 bases left in between. CDR1 and CDR2 from the germline V gene are MNHNY and SVGAGI (reference sequence). The CDR3 is 13 residues long. The CDR3 here is CASSYGPNYGYTF. Here the CDR3 DNA reads TGTGCCAGCAGCTACGGACCGAACTATGGCTACACCTTC.

This chain connects TRBV10-3 to TRBJ2-4, with 7 bases identical to TRBD2. This CDR3 region has 15 residues. CDR1 and CDR2 from the germline V gene are ENHRY and SYGVKD. Trimming cost V 11 bases and J 1 base; bases outside gene matches: 11. The CDR3 region is CASSGGEGAKNIQYF. The CDR3 bases are TGTGCCTCCAGCGGCGGGGAGGGGGCCAAAAACATTCAGTACTTC.

The chain recombines TRBV29-1 with TRBJ2-4; D is ambiguous. The CDR3 is 14 residues long. The germline CDR1 and CDR2 sequences are SQVTM and ANQGSEA. The germline V and J ends were trimmed by 3 bases and 3 bases, with 12 bases remaining between them. The CDR3 is CSVDVGAYKNIQYF. As DNA, the CDR3 is TGCAGCGTTGACGTCGGAGCCTACAAAAACATTCAGTACTTC.

This clonotype was seen once. The chain uses TRBV2 and TRBJ2-7, with D possibly being TRBD1 or TRBD2 (5 bases each). The V gene lost 7 bases and the J gene lost 3 bases, with 10 bases spanning the gap. The CDR3 has 12 amino acids. Germline values: CDR1 SNHLY, CDR2 FYNNEI. CDR3 sequence reads: CASIGEFYEQYF. CDR3 coding DNA: TGTGCCAGCATAGGGGAGTTCTACGAGCAGTACTTC.

The J gene is TRBJ1-5, the V gene TRBV27; D is unclear. V lost 2 bases and J 7 bases, leaving 9 bases between the germline ends. In germline, CDR1 is MNHEY, CDR2 SMNVEV (reference sequence). The CDR3 extends over 13 amino acids. CDR3 residues: CASSLGGAQPQHF. Written as DNA, the CDR3 is TGTGCCAGCAGTTTAGGTGGTGCCCAGCCCCAGCATTTT.

This sequence joins TRBV19 and TRBJ2-1; D might be TRBD1 (5 bases). V was clipped by 3 bases and J by 8 bases, with 14 bases between them. Germline V gives CDR1 LNHDA, CDR2 SQIVND (reference sequence). The CDR3 covers 14 residues. CDR3 sequence reads: CASSIPGQGDEQFF. The CDR3 DNA reads TGTGCCAGTAGTATTCCCGGGCAGGGCGATGAGCAGTTCTTC.

This clonotype was detected a few times. This chain joins TRBV5-5 and TRBJ1-5, with 9 bases matching TRBD1. Germline V gene sequence: CDR1 SGHKS, CDR2 YYEKEE (reference sequence). Losses at the gene ends were 2 bases for V and 3 bases for J; bases not matched to a gene: 6. The CDR3 runs to 16 residues. This chain's CDR3 is CASSFTGTGYNQPQHF. The CDR3 DNA is TGTGCCAGCAGCTTTACCGGGACAGGGTACAATCAGCCCCAGCATTTT.